This T cell receptor beta chain was found in a study of CD8+CD57+ T cells in acquired aplastic anemia. On the study more broadly: Recorded DNA amounts for sorted CD4+ and CD8+ cells had an average of around 3 ug. In CD4+ cells, healthy donors produced an average of approximately 10 million reads.

The template used for profiling TCR beta VDJ and CDR3 was genomic DNA. TCRdb re-analysed the reads in MiXCR, keeping a single row per CDR3 protein. The table has about 190,000 distinct CDR3 sequences, approximately 50% seen once. The sequencing input was sorted CD4+, CD8+, or CD8+CD57+ T cells (not recorded which) from PBMCs. This clonotype was obtained from a human donor in good health, serving as a control.

CDR3 DNA sequence: TGTGCCAGCAGCCATTCGACAGGGGGCATCTACGAGCAGTACTTC. It yields the protein CASSHSTGGIYEQYF. The J gene is TRBJ2-7, the V gene TRBV7-2; 10 positions agree with TRBD1. CDR1 is SGHTA, CDR2 FQGNSA, per germline. Trimming at V came to 5 bases and at J to 3 bases, leaving 7 bases not matched to a gene. The CDR3 contains 15 residues. Based on the CDR3 plus reference TRBV7-2 and TRBJ2-7, the full variable domain is GAGVSQSPSNKVTEKGKDVELRCDPISGHTALYWYRQSLGQGLEFLIYFQGNSAPDKSGLPSDRFSAERTGGSVSTLTIQRTQQEDSAVYLCASSHSTGGIYEQYFGPGTRLTVT.